Sequencing of this TCR beta chain was carried out in a study of blood T cell repertoires in COVID-19 (TCRdb year 2020). Turning to the overall study: Samples covering the acute and convalescent phases of COVID-19 were provided by collaborators in the United States, Italy and Spain. The prospective study material was composed of cDNA or gDNA derived from T cells, B-cell-depleted T cells, or PBMCs. The dataset comprised deeply sampled blood TCRbeta repertoires from subjects exposed to, actively infected with, or recovered from COVID-19. A freely available public database, intended as a resource for researchers studying the immune response to SARS-CoV-2, is where the repertoires were released. Samples were obtained from the ongoing ImmuneRACE study (first 160 participants) and from some 1,200 subjects provided by 6 global collaborators. A de-identified subject ID, COVID-19 status, age in years and sex were almost always included in the sample metadata. Where available, HLA class I and class II types were obtained from metadata supplied by the sample provider rather than from assay-based typing. General conclusions and limits of the study: How much clinical and demographic metadata was included differed by source and by participant, and the metadata was provided uncurated.

TCRbeta CDR3 regions were amplified from genomic DNA using the immunoSEQ Assay, a bias-controlled multiplex PCR. For the original study's pipeline: Nucleated cell counts per sample were estimated from amplification of reference gene primers within the assay. Sequence reads were collapsed and filtered to measure the absolute abundance of every unique TCRbeta CDR3 rearrangement. For each sample, productive Simpson clonality was calculated as the square root of Simpson's diversity index across productive rearrangements. Entries here come from immuneACCESS through TCRdb and include only in-frame sequences with V and J called. Some clones fail to appear in such tables; in the studies checked, an unresolved V gene covers under half of the shortfall, and the cause of the remainder is unknown. That table supplies the V and J calls and clone size; D and trimming were determined from the DNA. Counted in this sample were 150,000 to 200,000 clones; roughly 93% of them appeared once. More than 2% of the sample lies in the top ten.

Counted from cysteine to phenylalanine, this CDR3 has 14 amino acids. The retained sequence is limited to the CDR3, 42 bases, with the frame set at the first base. The germline ends are 14 bases apart after V is trimmed by 4 bases and J by 5 bases. CDR1 and CDR2 are drawn from the germline V gene (reference sequence): LNHDA, SQIVND. Whole blood was collected in K2EDTA tubes by collaborating institutions according to the institutions' own protocols. For TCRbeta analysis, collaborator samples were shipped as frozen whole blood, as isolated PBMCs, or as DNA extracted from either sample type. This clone was detected once. Its antigen specificity is not known. The sample holds no much larger clone one base away, and base qualities are not on file.

The receptor's source is a man younger than 30 with acute or convalescent COVID-19. The material sequenced was peripheral blood. The rearranged segments are TRBV19 and TRBJ1-1; the D gene is possibly TRBD1, with 5 bases matching. The nucleotide sequence is given as TGTGCCAGTAGTAAGCAGGGATCATGGACTGAAGCTTTCTTT. Its amino acids are CASSKQGSWTEAFF.